This TCR beta chain was obtained from a study of PD-1 blockade in classical Hodgkin lymphoma. Study background: On a schedule of every 2 weeks, patients received nivolumab 3 mg/kg intravenously.

This clone was detected a few times. Each patient relapsed following autologous stem cell transplantation, and prior brentuximab vedotin exposure differed. Using immunoSEQ multiplex PCR, the repertoire was profiled, and TCRdb retains in-frame clones only, with some absent. The sample records 21,000 or so clones, about four fifths being singletons. Germline V gene lookup returns CDR1 MNHNS and CDR2 SASEGT. The CDR3 covers 14 residues. The germline V and J ends were trimmed by 2 bases and 3 bases, with 10 bases remaining between them. The V and J genes are TRBV6-1 and TRBJ1-1; D ambiguous. This specimen was peripheral blood mononuclear cells (PBMCs), taken before the second cycle of nivolumab. This sequence originates from a human donor with classical Hodgkin lymphoma. The CDR3 bases are TGTGCCAGCAGTGAATCCGGGCACGACACTGAAGCTTTCTTT. Translating it yields CASSESGHDTEAFF.